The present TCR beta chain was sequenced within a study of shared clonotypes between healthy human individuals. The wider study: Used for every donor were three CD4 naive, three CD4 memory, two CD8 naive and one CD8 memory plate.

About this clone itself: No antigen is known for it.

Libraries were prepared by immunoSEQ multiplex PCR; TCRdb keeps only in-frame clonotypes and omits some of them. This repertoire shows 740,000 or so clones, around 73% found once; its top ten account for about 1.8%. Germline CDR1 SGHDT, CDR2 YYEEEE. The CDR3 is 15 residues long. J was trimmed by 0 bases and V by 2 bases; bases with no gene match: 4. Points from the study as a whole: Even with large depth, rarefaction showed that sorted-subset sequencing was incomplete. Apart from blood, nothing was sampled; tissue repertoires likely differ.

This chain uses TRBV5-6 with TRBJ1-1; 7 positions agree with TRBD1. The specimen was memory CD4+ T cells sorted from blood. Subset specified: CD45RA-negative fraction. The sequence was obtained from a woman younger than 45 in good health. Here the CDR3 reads CASSFSDRMNTEAFF. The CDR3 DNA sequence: TGTGCCAGCAGCTTCTCGGACAGGATGAACACTGAAGCTTTCTTT. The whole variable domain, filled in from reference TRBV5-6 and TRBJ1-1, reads DAGVTQSPTHLIKTRGQQVTLRCSPKSGHDTVSWYQQALGQGPQFIFQYYEEEERQRGNFPDRFSGHQFPNYSSELNVNALLLGDSALYLCASSFSDRMNTEAFFGQGTRLTVV.